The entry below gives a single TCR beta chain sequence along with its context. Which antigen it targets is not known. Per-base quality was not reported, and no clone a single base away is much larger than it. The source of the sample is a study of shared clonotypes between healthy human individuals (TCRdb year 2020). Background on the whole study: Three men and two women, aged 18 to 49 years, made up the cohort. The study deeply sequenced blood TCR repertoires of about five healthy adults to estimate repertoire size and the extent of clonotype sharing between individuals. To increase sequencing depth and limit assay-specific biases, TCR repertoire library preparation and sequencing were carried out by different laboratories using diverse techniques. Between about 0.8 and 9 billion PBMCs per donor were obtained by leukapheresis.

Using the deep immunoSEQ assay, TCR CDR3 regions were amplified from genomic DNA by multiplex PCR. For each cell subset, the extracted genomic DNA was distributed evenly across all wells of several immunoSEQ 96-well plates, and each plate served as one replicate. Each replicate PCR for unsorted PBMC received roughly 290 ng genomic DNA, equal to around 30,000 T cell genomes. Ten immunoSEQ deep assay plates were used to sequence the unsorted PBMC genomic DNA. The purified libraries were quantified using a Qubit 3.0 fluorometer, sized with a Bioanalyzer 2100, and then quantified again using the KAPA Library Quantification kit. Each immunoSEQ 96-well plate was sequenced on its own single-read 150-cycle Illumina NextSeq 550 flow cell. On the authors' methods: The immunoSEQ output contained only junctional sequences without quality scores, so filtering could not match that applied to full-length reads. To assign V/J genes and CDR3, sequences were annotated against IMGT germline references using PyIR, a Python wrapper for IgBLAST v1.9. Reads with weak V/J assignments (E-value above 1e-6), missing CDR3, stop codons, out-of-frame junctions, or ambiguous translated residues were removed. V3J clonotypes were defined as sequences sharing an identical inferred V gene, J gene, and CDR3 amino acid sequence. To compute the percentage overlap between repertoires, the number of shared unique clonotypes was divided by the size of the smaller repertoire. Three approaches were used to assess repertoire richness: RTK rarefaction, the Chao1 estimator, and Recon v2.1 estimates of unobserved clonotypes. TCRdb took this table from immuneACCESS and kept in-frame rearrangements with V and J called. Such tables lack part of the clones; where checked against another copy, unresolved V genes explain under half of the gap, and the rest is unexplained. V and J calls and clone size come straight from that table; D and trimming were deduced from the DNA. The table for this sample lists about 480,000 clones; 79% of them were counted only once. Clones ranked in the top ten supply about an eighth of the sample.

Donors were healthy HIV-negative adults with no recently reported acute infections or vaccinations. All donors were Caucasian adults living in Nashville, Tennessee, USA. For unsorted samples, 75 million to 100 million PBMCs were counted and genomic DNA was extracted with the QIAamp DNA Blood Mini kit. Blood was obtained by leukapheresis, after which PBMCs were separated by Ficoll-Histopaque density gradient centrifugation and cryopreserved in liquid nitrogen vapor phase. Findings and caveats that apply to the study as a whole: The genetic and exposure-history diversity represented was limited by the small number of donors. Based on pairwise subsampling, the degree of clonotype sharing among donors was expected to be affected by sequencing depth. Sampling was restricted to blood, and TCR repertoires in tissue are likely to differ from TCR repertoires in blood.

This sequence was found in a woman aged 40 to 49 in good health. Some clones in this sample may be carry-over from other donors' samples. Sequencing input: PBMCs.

CDR3 region: CASSVYRGLGNQPQHF. The DNA sequence follows: TGTGCCAGCAGTGTCTACAGGGGGCTGGGCAATCAGCCCCAGCATTTT. The receptor chain draws on TRBV6-1 and TRBJ1-5, with 9 junctional bases fitting TRBD1. V has 4 bases trimmed and J has 2 bases trimmed; junction bases matching no gene number 6. The CDR3 holds 16 amino acids from the cysteine to the phenylalanine. The kept DNA is CDR3 alone, 48 bases in frame from the first base. CDR1 and CDR2 are drawn from the germline V gene: MNHNS, SASEGT.